Reported below is one T cell receptor beta chain. This specimen belongs to a study of blood T cell repertoires in COVID-19. Turning to the study itself: Nucleic acid was either cDNA or gDNA, and it came from T cells, B-cell-depleted T cells, or PBMCs.

In the original processing: For nucleated cells, counts were estimated from reference gene primer amplification. Measured with immunoSEQ multiplex PCR; TCRdb has only the in-frame clones, and not every one. D and trimming were read from the DNA, whereas the V and J calls and clone size are those reported in that table. Among under 85,000 clones, 85% were seen once, and the ten largest hold under 6%. Trimming stripped 2 bases from V and 0 bases from J, with 12 bases between. The germline CDR1 and CDR2 sequences are SGHRS and YFSETQ. The length of the CDR3 is 17 residues. The V and J genes are TRBV5-1 and TRBJ2-6; D remains unclear. The origin of this receptor is an elderly man with acute or convalescent COVID-19. Material: peripheral blood. This CDR3 is CASSFTPLGSGANVLTF. As DNA, the CDR3 is TGCGCCAGCAGCTTCACGCCCCTCGGCTCTGGGGCCAACGTCCTGACTTTC.